The rows below give T cell receptor beta chains drawn from one sample of a study of shared clonotypes between healthy human individuals. Libraries were prepared by immunoSEQ multiplex PCR; TCRdb keeps only in-frame clonotypes and omits some of them. The data show around 1,100,000 clones, roughly 80% seen once. The specimen sequenced was memory CD4+ T cells from PBMCs. The origin of the receptors is a man aged 18 to 29 in good health. Some clones in this sample may be carry-over from other donors' samples. Both conserved end residues are part of each CDR3. The D gene is left open where the match is weak. The listing skips clone size in some rows; elsewhere it reads once, few, many or a size class.

-,TRBV7-3,TRBJ2-5,-,CASSLGGSRETQYF
TRBD1,TRBV19,TRBJ1-5,few,CASRTGLNQPQHF
-,TRBV9,TRBJ1-4,few,CASSPGVGAWEKLFF
-,TRBV14,TRBJ2-1,-,CASSQDLGQVYNEQFF
TRBD2,TRBV18,TRBJ2-7,-,CASSPLPASGIYEQYF
TRBD1,TRBV4-1,TRBJ1-5,-,CASSRAGGGNQPQHF
-,TRBV28,TRBJ2-3,-,CASSDTGSSTDTQYF
TRBD2,TRBV5-4,TRBJ2-7,-,CASSSSGRANEQYF
TRBD2,TRBV6-5,TRBJ2-5,-,CASTYRLAGETQYF
TRBD1,TRBV2,TRBJ2-5,-,CASSEEDRVVETQYF
-,TRBV28,TRBJ2-7,few,CASTRYYEQYF
-,TRBV5-8,TRBJ2-7,-,CASSPRTGGGGEQYF
-,TRBV27,TRBJ1-2,-,CASSLKGVGGYGYTF
TRBD2,TRBV4-1,TRBJ2-1,-,CASSKGLVNEQFF
TRBD1,TRBV9,TRBJ1-3,-,CASSGQGSAGNTIYF
-,TRBV5-1,TRBJ2-1,-,CASSPSVNNYNEQFF
-,TRBV14,TRBJ1-3,-,CASSRSLSSGNTIYF
TRBD1,TRBV28,TRBJ1-2,many,CASRPGQGRYGYTF
-,TRBV30,TRBJ1-5,many,CAWSVKSNQPQHF
-,TRBV9,TRBJ1-3,-,CASSLAPYSGNTIYF
TRBD1,TRBV5-1,TRBJ1-1,-,CASSLLGQPGVAFF
-,TRBV2,TRBJ2-5,-,CASRDTGSVGTQYF
-,TRBV28,TRBJ1-1,-,CASSPRRNTEAFF
TRBD2,TRBV6-6,TRBJ2-1,-,CASSRSLSSGYNEQFF
-,TRBV30,TRBJ1-3,many,CAWSVNGRNTIYF
-,TRBV9,TRBJ2-5,-,CASSGKGPLETQYF
-,TRBV7-2,TRBJ1-4,-,CASSASGAQGREKLFF
-,TRBV10-3,TRBJ1-1,few,CAISERGGEPNTEAFF
-,TRBV5-6,TRBJ2-7,-,CASSFLYSGSYEQYF
TRBD1,TRBV19,TRBJ1-2,-,CASSIVGQSYGYTF
-,TRBV29-1,TRBJ1-1,few,CSVVEQLNTEAFF
-,TRBV7-8,TRBJ2-1,-,CASSLASPGYNEQFF
TRBD1,TRBV20-1,TRBJ2-1,-,CSARGQGNRVF
-,TRBV2,TRBJ1-5,-,CASRPSGGSNQPQHF
TRBD1,TRBV28,TRBJ1-1,-,CASRHDRENTEAFF
TRBD2,TRBV2,TRBJ2-3,few,CASSTREGDTQYF
TRBD1,TRBV28,TRBJ1-3,-,CASSSPATFGTGAPSSPGNTIYF
-,TRBV4-1,TRBJ1-1,few,CASSPKGEGVGSTEAFF
TRBD1,TRBV27,TRBJ2-7,-,CASSLGTGHADEQYF
-,TRBV6-1,TRBJ2-7,-,CASSEEAAYEQYF
-,TRBV18,TRBJ2-5,-,CASSPVGFGFGETQYF
TRBD1,TRBV5-4,TRBJ1-1,few,CASSETGGHGAFF
-,TRBV5-4,TRBJ2-2,many,CASSSPGLRGTGELFF
TRBD2,TRBV12-5,TRBJ2-2,-,CASGQGLAGESGELFF
-,TRBV30,TRBJ1-5,-,CAWSSSGGYQPQHF
TRBD1,TRBV5-1,TRBJ1-1,-,CASSLASPRGGTEAFF
-,TRBV6-5,TRBJ2-4,-,CANDPTEITNIQYF
TRBD2,TRBV18,TRBJ2-3,-,CASSTLGKEGRSGKLLDTQYF
-,TRBV5-6,TRBJ2-3,-,CASSLRPPITDTQYF
-,TRBV9,TRBJ2-1,-,CASSVVMGGAEQFF
TRBD1,TRBV4-1,TRBJ2-4,-,CASSQEQGGDDIQYF
TRBD1,TRBV5-8,TRBJ2-7,few,CASSARDRGLNEQYF
TRBD2,TRBV30,TRBJ2-5,-,CAWRARGAGLQETQYF
TRBD2,TRBV28,TRBJ2-5,-,CANRRLAGGQETQYF
TRBD2,TRBV5-1,TRBJ2-1,-,CASSTGLAGSYNEQFF
-,TRBV10-2,TRBJ2-5,-,CASSEYGGAFQETQYF
TRBD2,TRBV2,TRBJ2-5,many,CASMGLAGEETQYF
-,TRBV7-9,TRBJ1-1,-,CASSHSPGNTEAFF